This is a list of T cell receptor beta chains from one sample in a study of T cell changes during pregnancy in multiple sclerosis. The repertoire was sequenced with immunoSEQ multiplex PCR; TCRdb's copy has only in-frame clones and lacks some. Here the sample spans more than 45,000 clones, around 92% being singletons. The specimen was CD4+ T cells from peripheral blood mononuclear cells, collected after pregnancy. The receptors come from a female donor with multiple sclerosis, enrolled in a pregnancy study. CDR3s include the opening cysteine and the closing phenylalanine or tryptophan. Each record gives: D gene, V gene, CDR3 length, clone size, J gene, CDR3 protein, CDR3 DNA. The D gene is left open where the match is weak. Clone size appears in some rows only: once, few, many, or a class for an expanded clone.

>TRBD1|TRBV10-1|16|NA|TRBJ1-5
CATLSKDRGLGQPQHF
TGCGCCACCCTTTCCAAGGACAGGGGGCTCGGTCAGCCCCAGCATTTT
>NA|TRBV7-9|14|NA|TRBJ2-5
CASSLGQPEETQYF
TGTGCCAGCAGCCTGGGGCAGCCTGAAGAGACCCAGTACTTC
>NA|TRBV20-1|11|NA|TRBJ1-2
CSASPSGLSVF
TGCAGTGCTAGTCCGTCAGGGCTTAGTGTCTTC
>TRBD1|TRBV6-1|12|NA|TRBJ2-1
CASRDRVDEQFF
TGTGCCAGCAGGGACAGGGTAGATGAGCAGTTCTTC
>TRBD1|TRBV29-1|13|NA|TRBJ1-6
CSVGGTGGYPLHF
TGCAGCGTGGGGGGAACAGGGGGGTATCCCCTCCACTTT
>NA|TRBV11-2|15|NA|TRBJ2-5
CASRAWGDLLETQYF
TGTGCCAGCAGGGCGTGGGGGGATTTATTGGAGACCCAGTACTTC
>NA|TRBV18|16|NA|TRBJ1-3
CASSPLTAGGGNTIYF
TGTGCCAGCTCACCACTCACCGCCGGGGGTGGAAACACCATATATTTT
>NA|TRBV19|15|NA|TRBJ2-4
CASSMGPGGARIQYF
TGTGCCAGTAGTATGGGGCCTGGGGGGGCGCGCATTCAGTACTTC
>NA|TRBV7-2|12|NA|TRBJ2-7
CASTGPGYEQYF
TGTGCCAGCACCGGGCCGGGATACGAGCAGTACTTC
>NA|TRBV5-4|15|NA|TRBJ2-1
CASSSPRGSYNEQFF
TGTGCCAGCAGCTCCCCCCGCGGGTCCTACAATGAGCAGTTCTTC
>NA|TRBV6-6|16|NA|TRBJ2-7
CASSYSGTGSAYEQYF
TGTGCCAGCAGTTACTCCGGCACAGGGTCTGCCTACGAGCAGTACTTC
>TRBD2|TRBV13|16|NA|TRBJ2-7
CASSLRTSGGPYEQYF
TGTGCCAGCAGCTTGCGGACTAGCGGGGGGCCATACGAGCAGTACTTC
>TRBD1|TRBV7-9|16|NA|TRBJ1-6
CASSPWDRAENSPLHF
TGTGCCAGCAGCCCCTGGGACAGGGCCGAAAATTCACCCCTCCACTTT
>TRBD1|TRBV18|17|NA|TRBJ2-7
CASSPPVRRQGTYEQYF
TGTGCCAGCTCACCCCCCGTCCGAAGACAGGGAACCTACGAGCAGTACTTC
>NA|TRBV11-3|13|few|TRBJ1-1
CASSREPGGEAFF
TGTGCCAGCAGCAGAGAGCCCGGTGGTGAAGCTTTCTTT
>NA|TRBV7-2|16|NA|TRBJ1-3
CASSLAHPSSGNTIYF
TGTGCCAGCAGCTTAGCCCACCCGAGCTCTGGAAACACCATATATTTT
>NA|TRBV5-6|17|NA|TRBJ2-2
CASSQRLTGLFTGELFF
TGTGCCAGCAGCCAAAGACTTACAGGGTTATTTACCGGGGAGCTGTTTTTT
>NA|TRBV10-3|17|NA|TRBJ2-2
CAISESSSPPSAGELFF
TGTGCCATCAGTGAGTCGAGTAGCCCCCCCTCCGCCGGGGAGCTGTTTTTT
>NA|TRBV25-1|16|NA|TRBJ1-1
CASSEDRVSLNTEAFF
TGTGCCAGCAGTGAGGACAGAGTCAGTCTCAACACTGAAGCTTTCTTT
>NA|TRBV25-1|13|NA|TRBJ1-5
CASQSASNQPQHF
TGTGCCAGCCAGTCCGCTAGCAATCAGCCCCAGCATTTT
>TRBD1|TRBV11-3|14|NA|TRBJ1-1
CASSSGGKNTEAFF
TGTGCCAGCAGCTCAGGGGGGAAGAACACTGAAGCTTTCTTT
>TRBD1|TRBV9|14|NA|TRBJ2-5
CASGAQGAGETQYF
TGTGCCAGCGGGGCACAGGGGGCGGGAGAGACCCAGTACTTC
>NA|TRBV6-5|12|NA|TRBJ1-1
CATLTGLAEAFF
TGTGCCACCTTAACGGGACTCGCTGAAGCTTTCTTT
>NA|TRBV14|13|NA|TRBJ1-1
CASSLQGNTEAFF
TGTGCCAGCAGCCTCCAGGGAAACACTGAAGCTTTCTTT
>TRBD1|TRBV6-1|14|NA|TRBJ1-2
CASSGTQGAHGYTF
TGTGCCAGCAGTGGGACTCAGGGGGCTCATGGCTACACCTTC
>NA|TRBV7-2|12|NA|TRBJ2-7
CASSLRLDEQYF
TGTGCCAGCAGCTTACGTCTCGACGAGCAGTACTTC
>NA|TRBV6-5|16|NA|TRBJ2-1
CASSYSRGPEKDEQFF
TGTGCCAGCAGTTACTCGCGGGGGCCCGAGAAAGATGAGCAGTTCTTC
>TRBD1|TRBV4-3|17|NA|TRBJ2-3
CASSLMSGQGVSDTQYF
TGCGCCAGCAGCCTGATGTCGGGACAGGGTGTATCAGATACGCAGTATTTT
>NA|TRBV5-4|12|NA|TRBJ2-7
CASSQGFYEQYF
TGTGCCAGCAGCCAGGGATTCTACGAGCAGTACTTC
>NA|TRBV30|12|NA|TRBJ2-5
CAWNRVQETQYF
TGTGCCTGGAACCGCGTCCAAGAGACCCAGTACTTC
>NA|TRBV4-3|16|NA|TRBJ1-6
CASSQATGARDSPLHF
TGCGCCAGCAGCCAAGCCACTGGGGCCAGGGATTCACCCCTCCACTTT
>TRBD1|TRBV7-2|19|once|TRBJ2-7
CASSLGGNRQGHHSYEQYF
TGTGCCAGCAGCTTAGGGGGAAACCGACAGGGCCACCACTCCTACGAGCAGTACTTC
>NA|TRBV9|15|NA|TRBJ2-7
CASSFQGGPTYEQYF
TGTGCCAGCAGCTTCCAGGGCGGACCTACCTACGAGCAGTACTTC
>NA|TRBV30|13|NA|TRBJ1-2
CAWIRGTFYGYTF
TGTGCCTGGATACGAGGCACTTTCTATGGCTACACCTTC
>NA|TRBV18|12|NA|TRBJ2-7
CASSPSSYEQYF
TGTGCCAGCTCACCTAGCTCCTACGAGCAGTACTTC
>NA|TRBV30|16|NA|TRBJ1-2
CAWGYLTASEPGGYTF
TGTGCCTGGGGTTACCTGACAGCATCTGAACCGGGTGGCTACACCTTC
>TRBD1|TRBV6-5|15|once|TRBJ2-7
CASSYGTGGTYEQYF
TGTGCCAGCAGTTACGGGACAGGGGGAACCTACGAGCAGTACTTC